What follows is one T cell receptor (beta chain) and its context. Its antigen remains unknown. This sample is part of a study of lymphopenia after photon versus proton radiotherapy. Method: immunoSEQ multiplex PCR; TCRdb's copy keeps in-frame clones and lacks some. Of about 40,000 clones listed, 85% to 90% are singletons. General observations from the study: A bigger post-nadir fall in TCR diversity correlated inversely with survival time in deceased patients. Photon-treated patients lost naive T cells and TCR diversity; proton-treated stayed stable. Oligoclonal CD8+ Temra expansion after nadir drove photon patients' diversity drop.

Trimming took off 5 bases at V and 0 bases at J, with 8 bases between the two ends. The CDR3 contains 13 residues. CDR1 SGHVS and CDR2 FNYEAQ come from the germline V gene. The sequence came from a woman in her 70s with pancreatic cancer. Some clones in this sample may be carry-over from other donors' samples. The sequences come from peripheral blood, collected from a patient treated with proton-based radiotherapy. The chain combines TRBV7-6 with TRBJ2-7, with D uncertain. The CDR3: CASSADDSYEQYF. The DNA for the CDR3 is TGTGCCAGCAGCGCGGACGACTCCTACGAGCAGTACTTC.